This entry concerns a single T cell receptor (beta chain). The target antigen is unknown. This sample was taken from a study of cytomegalovirus exposure and HLA in healthy donors. Findings and caveats of the study: Reportedly, a later analysis found an Asian-associated ancestry cluster had fewer N-insertions than the approximately 670-donor mean. Later analysis indicated greater clonal expansion among HLA-associated TCR beta chains than among equally common other chains. Most of the TCR beta V segments (in an earlier analysis) were productive either about 87% or about 30% of the time.

This CDR3 contains 14 residues. The germline V and J ends were trimmed by 1 base and 7 bases, with 8 bases remaining between them. Per germline, CDR1 MGHDK and CDR2 SYGVNS. 60 Vbeta and 13 Jbeta primers were used in PCR. Sequenced by immunoSEQ multiplex PCR; TCRdb stores in-frame clones only, minus some. This sample has 120,000 or so clones; about 76% occur once, and the top ten carry approximately 28%. This TCR derives from a man aged 55 to 70 in good health and CMV-seropositive. The sequencing input was PBMCs. The rearrangement uses TRBV25-1 and TRBJ1-6; TRBD1 is a possible D gene (5 bases). For the CDR3, the DNA is TGTGCCAGCAGTGAATTGGGGGGAAATTCACCCCTCCACTTT. This sequence encodes CASSELGGNSPLHF.